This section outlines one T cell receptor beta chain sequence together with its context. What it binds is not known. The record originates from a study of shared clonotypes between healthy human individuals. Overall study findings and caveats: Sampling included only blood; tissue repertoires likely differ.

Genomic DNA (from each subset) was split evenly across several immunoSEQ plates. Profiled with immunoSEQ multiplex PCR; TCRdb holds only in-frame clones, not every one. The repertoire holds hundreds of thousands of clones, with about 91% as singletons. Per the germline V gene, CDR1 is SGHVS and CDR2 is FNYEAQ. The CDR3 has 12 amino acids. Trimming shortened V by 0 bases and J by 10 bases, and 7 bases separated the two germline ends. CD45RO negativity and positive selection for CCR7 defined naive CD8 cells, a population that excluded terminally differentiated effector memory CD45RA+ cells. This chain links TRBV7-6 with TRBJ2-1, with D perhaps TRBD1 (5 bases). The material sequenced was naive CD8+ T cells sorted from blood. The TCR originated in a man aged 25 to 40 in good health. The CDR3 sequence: CASSLAPGEQFF. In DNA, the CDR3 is TGTGCCAGCAGCTTAGCGCCAGGGGAGCAGTTCTTC.